This T cell receptor (beta chain) was recovered during a study of T cells in localized non-small cell lung cancer. Findings of the study overall: There were a median roughly 60 of the top 100 tumor clones appearing in adjacent lung.

Measured with immunoSEQ multiplex PCR; TCRdb has only the in-frame clones, and not every one. The sample holds 50,000 to 65,000 clones, less than 85% seen once. In germline, CDR1 is SGHAT, CDR2 FQNNGV. There are 13 residues in the CDR3. V lost 3 bases, J lost 5 bases, and 10 bases lay in between. Remarks on this clone: Its antigen is as yet unknown.

The chain employs TRBV11-2 and TRBJ2-5; the D gene could be TRBD1 or TRBD2 (5 bases each). The specimen was PBMCs, collected before any cancer treatment. This clonotype was sampled from a woman aged 35 to 70 with stage II lung adenocarcinoma. DNA of the CDR3: TGTGCCAGCAGCTTCACCAGGGAGGAGACCCAGTACTTC. This codes for CASSFTREETQYF.